These 31 T cell receptor beta chains share one sample of origin, sequenced in a study of blood T cells in healthy people across ages. Primed by a sample-barcoded 5' primer and a J-beta primer mix, a second PCR proceeded for about 7 to 12 cycles. Each CDR3 protein is one row after TCRdb ran MiXCR on the 5' RACE reads. Of 500,000 to 700,000 distinct CDR3 sequences listed, 25% to 35% are singletons. The sequenced material came from blood. The receptor set was obtained from a woman of 80 years or more in good health.

The chain carries TRBV24-1 and TRBJ2-7; D gene unclear. The CDR3 contains 15 residues. Trimming took 3 bases from V and 0 from J, leaving 11 bases between them. Germline assignment: CDR1 KGHDR and CDR2 SFDVKD. The CDR3, as DNA: TGTGCCACCAGTGATGCGACTGAGTACTCCTACGAGCAGTACTTC. Translation: CATSDATEYSYEQYF.

This clonotype was detected only a few times. The chain has TRBV11-2 and TRBJ2-3; no reliable D call. V dropped 7 bases and J dropped 5 bases, with 13 bases sitting between them. The CDR3 extends over 13 amino acids. CDR1 is SGHAT, CDR2 FQNNGV, per germline. The CDR3 sequence is CASNSNIEDTQYF. CDR3 in DNA: TGTGCCAGCAACTCGAACATCGAAGATACGCAGTATTTT.

This clonotype has a handful of counts. Being one base from a much bigger clone, this may be a read error. The J gene is TRBJ1-2, the V gene TRBV29-1; possibly TRBD1 for D (5 bases). The CDR3 has 11 amino acids. Trimming took 7 bases from V and 8 from J, leaving 14 bases between them. The germline V gene has CDR1 SQVTM and CDR2 ANQGSEA. The CDR3 reads CSADLQGGYTF. The CDR3 region has the DNA TGCAGCGCTGACCTCCAGGGCGGCTACACCTTC.

Concerning this clonotype itself: Given a much more abundant clone one base away, this may be a read error. V and J are TRBV2 and TRBJ2-1; D call uncertain. Trimming took off 11 bases at V and 0 bases at J, with 14 bases between the two ends. Germline V gene sequence: CDR1 SNHLY, CDR2 FYNNEI. The CDR3 spans 14 residues. The CDR3 reads CASQPGSSYNEQFF. For the CDR3, the DNA is TGTGCCTCACAACCGGGCTCCTCCTACAATGAGCAGTTCTTC. The whole variable domain, remainder taken from reference TRBV2 and TRBJ2-1, is EPEVTQTPSHQVTQMGQEVILRCVPISNHLYFYWYRQILGQKVEFLVSFYNNEISEKSEIFDDQFSVERPDGSNFTLKIRSTKLEDSAMYFCASQPGSSYNEQFFGPGTRLTVL.

This clonotype was counted between two and nine times. A much larger clone differs by one base, so this may be a read error. This chain's CDR3 is CSFLSGAGGLKEQYF. As DNA, the CDR3 is TGCAGCTTCCTCTCCGGGGCAGGGGGCTTAAAGGAGCAGTACTTC. The chain has TRBV29-1 and TRBJ2-5; 8 nucleotides align to TRBD1. Germline CDR1 reads SQVTM; CDR2 reads ANQGSEA. This CDR3 contains 15 residues. V was pared by 8 bases and J by 11 bases, with 22 bases of the junction left unmatched. Using reference TRBV29-1 and TRBJ2-5 for the parts outside the CDR3, the full variable domain is SAVISQKPSRDICQRGTSLTIQCQVDSQVTMMFWYRQQPGQSLTLIATANQGSEATYESGFVIDKFPISRPNLTFSTLTVSNMSPEDSSIYLCSFLSGAGGLKEQYFGPGTRLLVL.

This clonotype has just a few counts. In DNA, the CDR3 is TGTGCCAGTAGTAAGGGGGCCCTCTATGGCTACACCTTC. Its translation is CASSKGALYGYTF. The chain employs TRBV19 and TRBJ1-2, with TRBD1 matching 7 bases. This CDR3 contains 13 residues. V lost 4 bases, J lost 4 bases, and 3 bases stayed unmatched. CDR1 is LNHDA, CDR2 SQIVND, per germline (reference sequence).

This clonotype was counted many times. J is TRBJ2-3 and V is TRBV4-2; D is uncertain. The CDR3 totals 14 residues. V was shortened by 0 bases and J by 0 bases, with 4 bases between the two germline ends. Germline V gene lookup returns CDR1 LGHNA and CDR2 YNFKEQ. CDR3 loop: CASSQEPSTDTQYF. CDR3 sequence (DNA): TGTGCCAGCAGCCAAGAGCCTAGCACAGATACGCAGTATTTT.

About this clonotype: This may be a read error: a much more frequent sequence differs by one nucleotide. The CDR3 does not end in the conserved phenylalanine or tryptophan, so this is likely a read error. V is TRBV20-1 and J is TRBJ1-1; D call uncertain. V gave up 3 bases and J gave up 0 bases, with 5 bases separating them. Per the germline V gene, CDR1 is DFQATT and CDR2 is SNEGSKA (reference sequence). CDR3 size: 12 residues. This CDR3 is CSARFLNTEAFC. The CDR3 nucleotides read TGCAGTGCTAGGTTTCTGAACACTGAAGCTTTCTGT.

In this sample, this clonotype turned up many times. The V gene is TRBV27, the J gene TRBJ2-5; 10 bases match TRBD1. This CDR3 is built from 16 residues. V shed 0 bases and J 5 bases; nucleotides not matched to a gene: 6. Germline V lookup: CDR1 MNHEY, CDR2 SMNVEV (reference sequence). This chain's CDR3 is CASSLSGQGIGETQYF. The CDR3, as DNA: TGTGCCAGCAGTTTATCGGGACAGGGGATAGGGGAGACCCAGTACTTC.

J is TRBJ2-6 and V is TRBV20-1; D is undetermined. The CDR3 is 14 amino acids. V lost 6 bases to trimming and J lost 0 bases, with 9 bases between them. CDR1 DFQATT and CDR2 SNEGSKA come from the germline V gene (reference sequence). The CDR3 DNA reads TGCAGTGCACCCAGGAACTCTGGGGCCAACGTCCTGACTTTC. This encodes CSAPRNSGANVLTF.

Of note for this clonotype: It may be a read error: a sequence one base away is much more abundant. In DNA, the CDR3 is TGTGCCAGCAGTACCACATCTTGGACTGGCGGGGGCCTTCTCATCTACGAGCAGTACTTC. Its translation is CASSTTSWTGGGLLIYEQYF. The V gene is TRBV27, the J gene TRBJ2-7; tentative D call: TRBD2 (7 bases). V dropped 5 bases and J dropped 3 bases, with 32 bases sitting between them. Germline V gives CDR1 MNHEY, CDR2 SMNVEV (reference sequence). The CDR3 extends over 20 amino acids.

The genes are TRBV7-8 and TRBJ2-1; TRBD2 agrees at 15 bases. The germline gives CDR1 SGHVS, CDR2 FQNEAQ. Germline trimming cut 3 bases from V and 7 bases from J; bases unmatched to any gene: 10. This CDR3 region has 18 residues. CDR3 amino acids: CASSFPRRTSGRVNEQFF. In DNA, the CDR3 is TGTGCCAGCAGCTTCCCCCGGAGGACTAGCGGGAGGGTAAATGAGCAGTTCTTC.

The CDR3, as DNA: TGTGCCAGCTCATCACTCCCGGGACAGGGCTCCTACGAGCAGTACTTC. Protein sequence: CASSSLPGQGSYEQYF. The J gene is TRBJ2-7, the V gene TRBV18; TRBD1 matches at 9 bases. The germline gives CDR1 KGHSH, CDR2 LQKENI. Trimming cost V 5 bases and J 0 bases; bases outside gene matches: 8. The length of the CDR3 is 16 residues. Variable domain in full (rest from reference TRBV18 and TRBJ2-7): NAGVMQNPRHLVRRRGQEARLRCSPMKGHSHVYWYRQLPEEGLKFMVYLQKENIIDESGMPKERFSAEFPKEGPSILRIQQVVRGDSAAYFCASSSLPGQGSYEQYFGPGTRLTVT.

This clonotype was counted many times. The chain recombines TRBV2 with TRBJ2-7; no definite D call. V lost 4 bases to trimming and J lost 4 bases, with 8 bases between them. Germline CDR1 and CDR2: SNHLY and FYNNEI. The CDR3 totals 12 residues. In DNA, the CDR3 is TGTGCCAGCAGTGTATCGATGTACGAGCAGTACTTC. This encodes CASSVSMYEQYF.

The chain couples TRBV4-3 to TRBJ2-1, with D uncertain. The CDR3 sequence is 15 residues long. The ends were cut back, 0 bases at V and 1 base at J, with 7 bases in the middle. Per germline, CDR1 LGHNA and CDR2 YSLEER. CDR3 nucleotides: TGCGCCAGCAGCCAAGAGGGAATTTCCTACAATGAGCAGTTCTTC. Encoded protein: CASSQEGISYNEQFF.

This clonotype was counted ten times or more. The chain combines TRBV5-6 with TRBJ2-1; D is uncertain. The V gene lost 2 bases and the J gene lost 2 bases, with 11 bases spanning the gap. In germline, CDR1 is SGHDT, CDR2 YYEEEE. The CDR3 runs 15 residues. CDR3 coding DNA: TGTGCCAGCAGCTTTCCCCAAAAACCCTACAATGAGCAGTTCTTC. Translation gives CASSFPQKPYNEQFF.

The chain recombines TRBV6-5 with TRBJ1-5; no reliable D call. The germline V gene encodes CDR1 MNHEY and CDR2 SVGAGI. Trimming removed 6 bases from V and 3 bases from J, with 12 bases in between. This CDR3 region has 14 residues. The CDR3 DNA reads TGTGCCAGCAGCAGTGGGCAGCACAATCAGCCCCAGCATTTT. Its translation: CASSSGQHNQPQHF.

As DNA, the CDR3 is TGCAGTGCTCCAACCCCAGGCACAGATACGCAGTATTTT. Protein product: CSAPTPGTDTQYF. The V gene is TRBV20-1, the J gene TRBJ2-3; no definite D call. This CDR3 is built from 13 residues. V lost 5 bases and J 1 base, leaving 10 bases between the germline ends. CDR1 is DFQATT and CDR2 is SNEGSKA in the germline V gene (reference sequence).

The V gene is TRBV20-1, the J gene TRBJ1-4, with a tentative D call TRBD1 (5 bases). The CDR3 spans 14 residues. V dropped 6 bases and J dropped 4 bases, with 15 bases sitting between them. Per the germline V gene, CDR1 is DFQATT and CDR2 is SNEGSKA (reference sequence). As DNA, the CDR3 is TGCAGTGCCGTGGGGCGCAGAAATAATGAAAAACTGTTTTTT. This translates into CSAVGRRNNEKLFF.

This clonotype was seen at least ten times. J is TRBJ1-2 and V is TRBV30, with D unresolved. From germline, CDR1 is GTSNPN and CDR2 SVGIG (reference sequence). Trimming removed 2 bases at V and 0 bases at J, with 7 bases between. This CDR3 is 13 amino acids long. In DNA, the CDR3 is TGTGCCTGGAGTTCGGCAGCTAACTATGGCTACACCTTC. This gives the protein CAWSSAANYGYTF. The full variable domain, its missing parts supplied by reference TRBV30 and TRBJ1-2, is SQTIHQWPATLVQPVGSPLSLECTVEGTSNPNLYWYRQAAGRGLQLLFYSVGIGQISSEVPQNLSASRPQDRQFILSSKKLLLSDSGFYLCAWSSAANYGYTFGSGTRLTVV.

This clonotype has just a few counts. CDR3 protein: CASSLVGWPANTGELFF. Written as DNA, the CDR3 is TGTGCCAGCAGCTTAGTTGGGTGGCCCGCGAACACCGGGGAGCTGTTTTTT. The chain couples TRBV7-8 to TRBJ2-2, with D uncertain. Germline loops: CDR1 SGHVS, CDR2 FQNEAQ. This CDR3 is 17 amino acids long. The ends were cut back, 1 base at V and 0 bases at J, with 12 bases in the middle.

This clonotype was observed many times. The rearrangement uses TRBV7-2 and TRBJ2-3; 14 bases agree with TRBD2. V lost 5 bases and J lost 6; bases outside the gene matches: 10. Germline V gives CDR1 SGHTA, CDR2 FQGNSA. This CDR3 is built from 17 residues. CDR3 nucleotide sequence: TGTGCCAGCAGCCGGACCGGGACTAGCGGGGGAGGGGATACGCAGTATTTT. Amino acid sequence: CASSRTGTSGGGDTQYF. Using reference TRBV7-2 and TRBJ2-3 for the parts outside the CDR3, the full variable domain is GAGVSQSPSNKVTEKGKDVELRCDPISGHTALYWYRQSLGQGLEFLIYFQGNSAPDKSGLPSDRFSAERTGGSVSTLTIQRTQQEDSAVYLCASSRTGTSGGGDTQYFGPGTRLTVL.

The rearrangement links TRBV6-4 to TRBJ1-2, with 9 bases that match TRBD1. Germline CDR1 MRHNA, CDR2 SNTAGT. Trimming took 1 base from V and 8 from J; bases not matched to a gene: 5. This CDR3 has 14 amino acids. DNA of the CDR3: TGTGCCAGCAGTGACTATCCGGGACAGGGAGGCTACACCTTC. It translates to CASSDYPGQGGYTF.

The chain couples TRBV12-3 or TRBV12-4 to TRBJ2-3; D is possibly TRBD1 (5 bases). Trimming cost V 9 bases and J 13 bases, with 23 bases left between them. This CDR3 has 13 residues. The CDR3 sequence is CASIPGCPDAEYF. The CDR3 nucleotides are TGTGCCAGTATACCAGGGTGCCCAGATGCGGAGTATTTT.

As for this clonotype: A much larger clone differs from this one at a single base, so this may be a read error. This chain connects TRBV20-1 to TRBJ2-3; a weak D match, TRBD1 (5 bases). CDR1 is DFQATT and CDR2 is SNEGSKA in the germline V gene (reference sequence). CDR3 length equals 12 residues. CDR3 coding DNA: TGCAGTGCTAGCCCCGTCACAGGTACGCAGTATTTT. Its protein is CSASPVTGTQYF.

At least ten counts were recorded for this clonotype. This sequence joins TRBV5-1 and TRBJ1-5, with 7 bases matching TRBD1. Germline loops: CDR1 SGHRS, CDR2 YFSETQ. This CDR3 region has 14 residues. The V and J ends lost 0 bases and 5 bases, in that order; junction bases with no gene match: 2. In DNA form, the CDR3 reads TGCGCCAGCAGCTTGGGAGGGGGCGATCAGCCCCAGCATTTT. It is translated as CASSLGGGDQPQHF.

Worth noting for this clonotype: A much larger clone sits a single nucleotide away, making a read error possible. The chain is built from TRBV7-9 and TRBJ2-2; D not certain. This CDR3 has 14 amino acids. The V gene's germline CDR1 is SEHNR and CDR2 FQNEAQ (reference sequence). Trimming left V 4 bases short and J 3 bases short, with 9 bases between. CDR3 bases: TGTGCCAGCAGCTCTTCCAGGTACACCGGGGAGCTGTTTTTT. Its protein product is CASSSSRYTGELFF.

This clonotype turned up a few times. This chain connects TRBV30 to TRBJ1-4, with TRBD1 as a possible D gene (5 bases). CDR3 size: 15 residues. V was trimmed by 3 bases and J by 1 base, leaving 12 bases between them. CDR1 and CDR2 (germline): GTSNPN, SVGIG (reference sequence). The CDR3 loop reads CAWSFRGRTNEKLFF. The DNA for the CDR3 is TGTGCCTGGAGCTTTAGGGGACGAACTAATGAAAAACTGTTTTTT.

The sample holds a few counts of this clonotype. Since a much larger clone is just one base distant, this may be a read error. The genes are TRBV10-3 and TRBJ2-3; D might be TRBD2 (6 bases). Germline assignment: CDR1 ENHRY and CDR2 SYGVKD. V lost 4 bases to trimming and J lost 2 bases, with 10 bases between them. This CDR3 has 14 amino acids. The DNA of the CDR3 is TGTGCCATCAGTGGTAGGAGGGACACAGATACGCAGTATTTT. It specifies CAISGRRDTDTQYF.

This chain joins TRBV18 and TRBJ1-1; D remains ambiguous. Germline V gives CDR1 KGHSH, CDR2 LQKENI. The V and J ends lost 3 bases and 6 bases respectively, with 23 bases between them. The CDR3 has 17 amino acids. CDR3 coding DNA: TGTGCCAGCTCACCTCTGGATTCTTCTTTCTTTAACGCTGAAGCTTTCTTT. The encoded protein is CASSPLDSSFFNAEAFF.

The chain uses TRBV6-5 and TRBJ1-1, with D uncertain. The germline V gene has CDR1 MNHEY and CDR2 SVGAGI. The CDR3 spans 12 residues. V was trimmed by 6 bases and J by 1 base, leaving 6 bases between them. The CDR3 nucleotides are TGTGCCAGCAGCAACGGGAACACTGAAGCTTTCTTT. Translation: CASSNGNTEAFF.